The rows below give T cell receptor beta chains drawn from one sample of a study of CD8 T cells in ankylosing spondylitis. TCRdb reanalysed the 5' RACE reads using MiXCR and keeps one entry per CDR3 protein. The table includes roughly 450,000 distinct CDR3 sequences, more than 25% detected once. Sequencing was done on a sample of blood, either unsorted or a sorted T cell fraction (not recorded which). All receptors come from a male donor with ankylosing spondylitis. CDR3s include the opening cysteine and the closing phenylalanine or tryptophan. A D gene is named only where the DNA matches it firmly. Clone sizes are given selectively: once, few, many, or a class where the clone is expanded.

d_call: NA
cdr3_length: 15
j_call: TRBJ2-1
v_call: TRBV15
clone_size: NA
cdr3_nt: TGTGCCACCAGCAGAGAAGGGTACCCTGAAAGGGAGCAGTTCTTC
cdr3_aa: CATSREGYPEREQFF

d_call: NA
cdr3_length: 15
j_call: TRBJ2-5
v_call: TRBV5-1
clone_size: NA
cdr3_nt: TGCGCCAGCAGCCCACCGTTAGGACAGCGGGAGACCCAGTACTTC
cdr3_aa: CASSPPLGQRETQYF

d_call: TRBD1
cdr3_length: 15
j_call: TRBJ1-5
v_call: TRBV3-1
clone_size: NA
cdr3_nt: TGTGCCAGCAGCCAAGGGTCAGGGGGCGGTCAGCCCCAGCATTTT
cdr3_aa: CASSQGSGGGQPQHF

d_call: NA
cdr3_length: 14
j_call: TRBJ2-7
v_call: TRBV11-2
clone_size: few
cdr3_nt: TGTGCCAGCAGCTTAAGGGGGTTAAGGAACGAGCAGTACTTC
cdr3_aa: CASSLRGLRNEQYF

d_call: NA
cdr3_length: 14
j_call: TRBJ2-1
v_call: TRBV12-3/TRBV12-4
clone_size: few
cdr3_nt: TGTGCCAGCAGTTCTGATAGGGGGTACAATGAGCAGTTCTTC
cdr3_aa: CASSSDRGYNEQFF

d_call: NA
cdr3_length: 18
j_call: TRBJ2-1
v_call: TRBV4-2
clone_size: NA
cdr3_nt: TGTGCCAGCAGCCAAGAACCCAAGGGGGCGGGATCCCACAATGAGCAGTTCTTC
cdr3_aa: CASSQEPKGAGSHNEQFF

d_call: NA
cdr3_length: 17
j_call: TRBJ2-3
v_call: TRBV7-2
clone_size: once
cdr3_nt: TGTGCCAGCATCCTTAGAGGGTCGGCGCTGAGCACAGATACGCAGTATTTT
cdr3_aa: CASILRGSALSTDTQYF

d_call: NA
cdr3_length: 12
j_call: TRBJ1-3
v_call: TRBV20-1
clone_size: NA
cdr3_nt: TGCAGTGCGCTGGACAGCGGAAACACCATATATTTT
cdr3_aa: CSALDSGNTIYF

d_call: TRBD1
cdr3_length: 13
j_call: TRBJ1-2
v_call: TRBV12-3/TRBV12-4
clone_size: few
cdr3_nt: TGTGCCAGCAGGCCAGGGGGAGTCTATGGCTACACCTTC
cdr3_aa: CASRPGGVYGYTF

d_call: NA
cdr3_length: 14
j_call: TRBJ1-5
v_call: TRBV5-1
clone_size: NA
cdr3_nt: TGCGCCAGCAGCTTGTGGGGAGGCAATCAGCCCCAGCATTTT
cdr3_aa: CASSLWGGNQPQHF

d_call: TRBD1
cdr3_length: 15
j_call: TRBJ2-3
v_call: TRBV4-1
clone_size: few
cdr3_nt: TGCGCCAGCAGCCCAGGACAGGACCCCACAGATACGCAGTATTTT
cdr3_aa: CASSPGQDPTDTQYF

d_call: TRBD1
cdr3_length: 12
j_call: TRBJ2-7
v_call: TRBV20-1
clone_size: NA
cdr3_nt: TGCTGTGCTAGAGACGACAGGGTCGAGCAGTACTTC
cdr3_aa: CCARDDRVEQYF

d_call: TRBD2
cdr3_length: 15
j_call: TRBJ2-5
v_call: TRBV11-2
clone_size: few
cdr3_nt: TGTGCCAGCAGCTTAGGGGACGGGGGGGTTGAGACCCAGTACTTC
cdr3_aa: CASSLGDGGVETQYF

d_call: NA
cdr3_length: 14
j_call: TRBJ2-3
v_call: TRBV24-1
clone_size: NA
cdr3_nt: TGTGCCACCAGTGATTTCACAGGGATGGATACGCAGTATTTT
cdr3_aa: CATSDFTGMDTQYF

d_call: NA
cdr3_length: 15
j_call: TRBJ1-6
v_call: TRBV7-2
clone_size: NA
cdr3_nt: TGTGCCAGCAGCACCCCCGGGGGTTCGAATTCACCCCTCCACTTT
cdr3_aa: CASSTPGGSNSPLHF

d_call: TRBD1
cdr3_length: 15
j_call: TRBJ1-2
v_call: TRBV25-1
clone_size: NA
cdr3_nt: TGTGCCAGCAGTGACCGTACAGGGGGCAATTATGGCTACACCTTC
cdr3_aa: CASSDRTGGNYGYTF

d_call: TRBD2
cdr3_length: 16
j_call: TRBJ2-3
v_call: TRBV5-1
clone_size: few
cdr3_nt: TGCGCCAGCAGCCAACGGACTAGCAGTAGCACAGATACGCAGTATTTT
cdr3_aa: CASSQRTSSSTDTQYF

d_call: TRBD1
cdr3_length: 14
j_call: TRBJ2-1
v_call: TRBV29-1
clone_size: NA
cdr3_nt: TGCAGCGTCCCAAGACAGGGGACCTACAATGAGCAGTTCTTC
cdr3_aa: CSVPRQGTYNEQFF

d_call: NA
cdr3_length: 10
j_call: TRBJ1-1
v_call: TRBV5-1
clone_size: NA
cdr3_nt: TGCGCCAGCAGCTTGGACAGGGTTATCTTT
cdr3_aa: CASSLDRVIF

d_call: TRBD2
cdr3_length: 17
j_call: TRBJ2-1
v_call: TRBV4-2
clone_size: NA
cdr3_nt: TGTGCCAGCAGCCTTTTATCGCCGGGAGGTTCCTACAATGAGCAGTTCTTC
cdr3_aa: CASSLLSPGGSYNEQFF

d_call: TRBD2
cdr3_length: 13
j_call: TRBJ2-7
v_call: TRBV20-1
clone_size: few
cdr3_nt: TGCAGTGCTAGAAGCGGGAGGGAGTACGAGCAGTACTTC
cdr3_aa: CSARSGREYEQYF

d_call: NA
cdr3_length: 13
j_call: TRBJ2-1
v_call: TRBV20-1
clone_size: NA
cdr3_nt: TGCAGTGCTAGCCCTTCCCCCGGGGATGAGCAGTTCTTC
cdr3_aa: CSASPSPGDEQFF

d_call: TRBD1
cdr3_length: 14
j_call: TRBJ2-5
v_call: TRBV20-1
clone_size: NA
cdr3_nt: TGCAGTGCTTCGGACTCCGGGACAGATGAGACCCAGTACTTC
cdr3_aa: CSASDSGTDETQYF

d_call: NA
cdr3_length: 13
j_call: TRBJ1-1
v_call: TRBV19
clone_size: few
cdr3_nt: TGTGCCGGGAGCCAAGGCTTGAACACTGAAGCTTTCTTT
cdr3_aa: CAGSQGLNTEAFF

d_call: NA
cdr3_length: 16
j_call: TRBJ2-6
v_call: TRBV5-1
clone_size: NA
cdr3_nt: TGCGCCAGCAGCTTGGGTCACGTCTCTGGGGCCAACGTCCTGACTTTC
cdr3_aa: CASSLGHVSGANVLTF

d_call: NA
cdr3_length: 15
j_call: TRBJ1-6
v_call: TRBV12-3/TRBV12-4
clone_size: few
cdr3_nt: TGTGCCAGCAGTTTTACCGGGGGGCAGAATTCACCCCTCCACTTT
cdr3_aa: CASSFTGGQNSPLHF

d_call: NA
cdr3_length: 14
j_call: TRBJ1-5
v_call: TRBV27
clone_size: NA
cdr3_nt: TGTGCCAGCAGTTTAACGGGGAGAAATCAGCCCCAGCATTTT
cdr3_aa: CASSLTGRNQPQHF

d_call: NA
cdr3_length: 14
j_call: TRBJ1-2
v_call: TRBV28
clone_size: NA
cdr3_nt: TGTGCCAGCAGCCCCGGGAACCCGGTTGGAGGCTACACCTTC
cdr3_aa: CASSPGNPVGGYTF

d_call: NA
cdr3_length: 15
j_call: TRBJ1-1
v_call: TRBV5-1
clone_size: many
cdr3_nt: TGCGCCAGCAGCTCCGGTGGACAGAGGAACACTGAAGCTTTCTTT
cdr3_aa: CASSSGGQRNTEAFF

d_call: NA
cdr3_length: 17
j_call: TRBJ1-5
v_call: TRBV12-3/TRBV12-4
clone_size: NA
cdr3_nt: TGTGCCAGCAGTTTAGCGCGAGGGGGTGACAGCAATCAGCCCCAGCATTTT
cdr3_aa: CASSLARGGDSNQPQHF

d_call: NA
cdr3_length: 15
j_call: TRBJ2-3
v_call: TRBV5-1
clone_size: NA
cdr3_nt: TGCGCCAGCAGCCCGTCGGTCCAGAGCACAGATACGCAGTATTTT
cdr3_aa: CASSPSVQSTDTQYF

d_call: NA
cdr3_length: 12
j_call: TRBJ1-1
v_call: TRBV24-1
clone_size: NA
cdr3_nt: TGTGCCACCAGTTGGGGAATCGGGGGAGCTTTCTTT
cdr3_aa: CATSWGIGGAFF

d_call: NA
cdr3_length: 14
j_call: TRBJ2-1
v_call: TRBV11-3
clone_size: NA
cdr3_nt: TGTGCCAGCAGCTTAAGCCGGCTAGCCGTTGAGCAGTTCTTC
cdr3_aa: CASSLSRLAVEQFF

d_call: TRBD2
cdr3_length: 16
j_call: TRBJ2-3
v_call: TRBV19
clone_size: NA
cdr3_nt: TGTGCCAGTAGTATCCGGGAGGGCGGGAGAGCAGATACGCAGTATTTT
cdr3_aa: CASSIREGGRADTQYF

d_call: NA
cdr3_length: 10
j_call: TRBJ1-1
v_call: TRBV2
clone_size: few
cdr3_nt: TGTGCCAGCGGGGGGGGCGAAGCTTTCTTT
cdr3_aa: CASGGGEAFF

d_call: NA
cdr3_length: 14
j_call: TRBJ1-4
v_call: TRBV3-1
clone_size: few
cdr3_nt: TGTGCCAGCAGCCAAGAGTGGGCTAATGAAAAACTGTTTTTT
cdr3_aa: CASSQEWANEKLFF

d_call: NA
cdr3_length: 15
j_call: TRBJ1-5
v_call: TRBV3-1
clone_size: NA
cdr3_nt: TGTGCCAGCAGCCAAGAACCAAAGGGGAGTCAGCCCCAGCATTTT
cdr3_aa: CASSQEPKGSQPQHF

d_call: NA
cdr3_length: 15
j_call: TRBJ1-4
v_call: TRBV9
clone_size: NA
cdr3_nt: TGTGCCAGCAGCGGCTACAGTACCAGGAATGAAAAACTGTTTTTT
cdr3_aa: CASSGYSTRNEKLFF

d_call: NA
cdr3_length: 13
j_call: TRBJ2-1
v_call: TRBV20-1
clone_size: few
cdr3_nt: TGCAGTGCTTGGGCCGGGACGAGGAATGAGCAGTTCTTC
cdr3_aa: CSAWAGTRNEQFF

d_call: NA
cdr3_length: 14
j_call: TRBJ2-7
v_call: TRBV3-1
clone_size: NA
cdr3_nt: TGTGCCAGCAGCCAAGCGGGAGTTACTGGGGAGCAGTACTTC
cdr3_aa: CASSQAGVTGEQYF

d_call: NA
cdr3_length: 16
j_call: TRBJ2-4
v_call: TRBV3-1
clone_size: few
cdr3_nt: TGTGCCAGCAGCCCCGGGGGCGCGGAGGGTAAAAACATTCAGTACTTC
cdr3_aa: CASSPGGAEGKNIQYF

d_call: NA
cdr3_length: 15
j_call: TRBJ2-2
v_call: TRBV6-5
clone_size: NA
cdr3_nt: TGTGCCAGCAGCTACCGGACAGCGAACACCGGGGAGCTGTTTTTT
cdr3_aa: CASSYRTANTGELFF

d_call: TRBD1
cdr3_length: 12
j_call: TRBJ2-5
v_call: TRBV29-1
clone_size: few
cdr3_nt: TGCAGCGTCGACAGGGACCAAGAGACCCAGTACTTC
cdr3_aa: CSVDRDQETQYF

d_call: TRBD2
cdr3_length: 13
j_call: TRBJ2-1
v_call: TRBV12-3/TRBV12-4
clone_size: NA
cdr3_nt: TGTGCCAGCAGTCCAAGCGAAGGGAGGGCGCAGTTCTTC
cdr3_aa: CASSPSEGRAQFF

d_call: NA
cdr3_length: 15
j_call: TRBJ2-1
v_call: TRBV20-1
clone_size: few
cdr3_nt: TGCAGTGCTAGAACGGGGGCACAAACCTACAATGAGCAGTTCTTC
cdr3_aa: CSARTGAQTYNEQFF

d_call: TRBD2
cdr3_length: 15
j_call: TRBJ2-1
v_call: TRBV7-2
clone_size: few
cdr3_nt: TGTGCCAGCAGCGGGGGACTAGCGGGGTCCAATGAGCAGTTCTTC
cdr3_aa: CASSGGLAGSNEQFF

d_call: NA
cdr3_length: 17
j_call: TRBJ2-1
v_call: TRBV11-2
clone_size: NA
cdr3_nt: TGTGCCAGCAGCTCTCTAACCACTACCCCAGTTGGGAATGAGCAGTTCTTC
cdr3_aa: CASSSLTTTPVGNEQFF

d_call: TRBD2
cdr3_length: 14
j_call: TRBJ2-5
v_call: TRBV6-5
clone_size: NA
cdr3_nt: TGTGCCAGCAGTTCACCCGGGACTAGCGTGACCCAGTACTTC
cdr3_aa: CASSSPGTSVTQYF

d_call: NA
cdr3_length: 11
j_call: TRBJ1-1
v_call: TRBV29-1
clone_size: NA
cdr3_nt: TGCAGCGTTACGCTGGGTCCCCAAGCTTTCTTT
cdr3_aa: CSVTLGPQAFF

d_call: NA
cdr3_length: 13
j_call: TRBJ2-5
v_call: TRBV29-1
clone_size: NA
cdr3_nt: TGCAGCGTTGAACCCGGAGCGGGAGAGACCCAGTACTTC
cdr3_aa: CSVEPGAGETQYF

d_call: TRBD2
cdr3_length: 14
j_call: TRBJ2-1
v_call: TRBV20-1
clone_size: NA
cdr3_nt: TGCAGTGCTAGTTCGGGACTAGCGGACAATGAGCAGTTCTTC
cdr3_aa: CSASSGLADNEQFF

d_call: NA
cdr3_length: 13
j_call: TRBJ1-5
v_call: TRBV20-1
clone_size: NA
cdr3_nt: TGCAGTGCCCAGGGGTGGTCGAATCAGCCCCAGCATTTT
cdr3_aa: CSAQGWSNQPQHF